Listed below are T cell receptor beta chains from one sample, sequenced in a study of human T cells and chemical hapten exposure. Via MiXCR, TCRdb re-called the RACE reads, giving one row per CDR3 protein. Of approximately 400,000 distinct CDR3 sequences detected, 4% to 5.5% appear once; the ten largest clones hold approximately 2.3%. Sequences were derived from whole blood, sampled in connection with sensitization to the hapten diphenylcyclopropenone (DPC). The origin of the receptors is a woman aged 45 to 65 with alopecia areata. Some clones in this sample may be carry-over from other donors' samples. Both conserved end residues are part of each CDR3. Fields, in order: D gene, J gene, clone size, V gene, CDR3 protein, CDR3 DNA. The D gene is left open where the match is weak. Size is omitted from some rows. Given values are once, few, many or a class for expanded clones.

d_gene: -; j_gene: TRBJ2-5; abundance: -; v_gene: TRBV20-1; CDR3aa: CSASAAVWETQYF; CDR3nt: TGCAGTGCTAGTGCCGCAGTTTGGGAGACCCAGTACTTC
d_gene: -; j_gene: TRBJ2-3; abundance: -; v_gene: TRBV7-7; CDR3aa: CASSAGAVTDTQYF; CDR3nt: TGTGCCAGCAGCGCAGGCGCGGTCACAGATACGCAGTATTTT
d_gene: TRBD1; j_gene: TRBJ1-2; abundance: -; v_gene: TRBV4-3; CDR3aa: CASSQEPGGHYGYTF; CDR3nt: TGCGCCAGCAGCCAAGAACCAGGGGGCCACTATGGCTACACCTTC
d_gene: -; j_gene: TRBJ2-2; abundance: many; v_gene: TRBV5-1; CDR3aa: CASSFSLEAGELFF; CDR3nt: TGCGCCAGCAGCTTCAGCCTGGAGGCCGGGGAGCTGTTTTTT
d_gene: -; j_gene: TRBJ2-7; abundance: few; v_gene: TRBV6-6; CDR3aa: CASSRQVEERRPYEQYF; CDR3nt: TGTGCCAGCAGCCGACAGGTCGAAGAGAGGAGACCCTACGAGCAGTACTTC
d_gene: TRBD1; j_gene: TRBJ1-4; abundance: once; v_gene: TRBV20-1; CDR3aa: CSAFPGQGAEKLFF; CDR3nt: TGCAGTGCTTTCCCGGGACAGGGGGCTGAAAAACTGTTTTTT
d_gene: -; j_gene: TRBJ1-2; abundance: few; v_gene: TRBV20-1; CDR3aa: CSAKKADSNYGYTF; CDR3nt: TGCAGTGCTAAAAAGGCCGACAGTAACTATGGCTACACCTTC
d_gene: -; j_gene: TRBJ1-3; abundance: few; v_gene: TRBV18; CDR3aa: CASSAEAQGNTIYF; CDR3nt: TGTGCCAGCTCAGCAGAGGCACAAGGAAACACCATATATTTT
d_gene: -; j_gene: TRBJ2-7; abundance: -; v_gene: TRBV25-1; CDR3aa: CASETGSEQYF; CDR3nt: TGTGCCAGCGAGACAGGTTCCGAGCAGTACTTC
d_gene: -; j_gene: TRBJ2-7; abundance: -; v_gene: TRBV4-1; CDR3aa: CASSQPRGVGEQYF; CDR3nt: TGCGCCAGCAGCCAGCCTAGGGGGGTGGGAGAGCAGTACTTC
d_gene: TRBD1; j_gene: TRBJ1-2; abundance: many; v_gene: TRBV12-3/TRBV12-4; CDR3aa: CASSPGTGGGDRYTF; CDR3nt: TGTGCCAGCAGCCCCGGGACAGGGGGCGGTGATCGCTACACCTTC
d_gene: -; j_gene: TRBJ2-7; abundance: few; v_gene: TRBV18; CDR3aa: CASSRRAEQYF; CDR3nt: TGTGCCAGCTCAAGGCGGGCCGAGCAGTACTTC
d_gene: -; j_gene: TRBJ2-2; abundance: -; v_gene: TRBV9; CDR3aa: CASSVDGGRDTGELFF; CDR3nt: TGTGCCAGCAGCGTAGACGGGGGGCGGGACACCGGGGAGCTGTTTTTT
d_gene: TRBD1; j_gene: TRBJ2-7; abundance: few; v_gene: TRBV5-1; CDR3aa: CASRMEGQGAYEQYF; CDR3nt: TGCGCCAGCAGGATGGAGGGACAGGGGGCCTACGAGCAGTACTTC
d_gene: -; j_gene: TRBJ1-3; abundance: many; v_gene: TRBV29-1; CDR3aa: CSVGSSGNTIYF; CDR3nt: TGCAGCGTTGGGAGCTCTGGAAACACCATATATTTT
d_gene: -; j_gene: TRBJ1-5; abundance: many; v_gene: TRBV15; CDR3aa: CATKFGDQPQHF; CDR3nt: TGTGCCACTAAGTTTGGGGATCAGCCCCAGCATTTT
d_gene: -; j_gene: TRBJ2-5; abundance: many; v_gene: TRBV30; CDR3aa: CAWGRQTQYF; CDR3nt: TGTGCCTGGGGCCGGCAGACCCAGTACTTC
d_gene: TRBD2; j_gene: TRBJ2-2; abundance: -; v_gene: TRBV29-1; CDR3aa: CSVSAGQNTGELFF; CDR3nt: TGCAGCGTTTCAGCGGGGCAGAACACCGGGGAGCTGTTTTTT
d_gene: -; j_gene: TRBJ2-7; abundance: many; v_gene: TRBV20-1; CDR3aa: CSARDRSYEQYF; CDR3nt: TGCAGTGCCAGGGACCGTTCCTACGAGCAGTACTTC
d_gene: -; j_gene: TRBJ2-7; abundance: many; v_gene: TRBV27; CDR3aa: CASSLGGRPYEQYF; CDR3nt: TGTGCCAGCAGTTTAGGTGGCCGACCCTACGAGCAGTACTTC
d_gene: -; j_gene: TRBJ1-5; abundance: many; v_gene: TRBV6-1; CDR3aa: CASKEEYSNQPQHF; CDR3nt: TGTGCCAGCAAGGAAGAGTATAGCAATCAGCCCCAGCATTTT
d_gene: -; j_gene: TRBJ1-5; abundance: many; v_gene: TRBV7-2; CDR3aa: CASSLGGVEGQPQHF; CDR3nt: TGTGCCAGCAGCTTAGGAGGGGTAGAGGGTCAGCCCCAGCATTTT
d_gene: -; j_gene: TRBJ2-5; abundance: few; v_gene: TRBV9; CDR3aa: CASSVGFDTQYF; CDR3nt: TGTGCCAGCAGCGTAGGTTTTGACACCCAGTACTTC
d_gene: TRBD1; j_gene: TRBJ1-1; abundance: many; v_gene: TRBV5-1; CDR3aa: CASSPGFTGEGTEAFF; CDR3nt: TGCGCCAGCAGTCCCGGTTTTACAGGGGAGGGAACTGAAGCTTTCTTT
d_gene: TRBD2; j_gene: TRBJ2-1; abundance: -; v_gene: TRBV10-3; CDR3aa: CAISDGLAESNEQFF; CDR3nt: TGTGCCATCAGTGACGGACTAGCGGAGTCCAATGAGCAGTTCTTC
d_gene: TRBD1; j_gene: TRBJ2-3; abundance: few; v_gene: TRBV12-3/TRBV12-4; CDR3aa: CASRTTGVHTQYF; CDR3nt: TGTGCCAGCAGGACGACAGGGGTCCATACGCAGTATTTT
d_gene: TRBD2; j_gene: TRBJ2-1; abundance: many; v_gene: TRBV14; CDR3aa: CASSQDFSGGYNEQFF; CDR3nt: TGTGCCAGCAGCCAAGATTTTAGCGGGGGTTACAATGAGCAGTTCTTC
d_gene: -; j_gene: TRBJ1-2; abundance: -; v_gene: TRBV3-1; CDR3aa: CASSQSEIYGYTF; CDR3nt: TGTGCCAGCAGCCAATCCGAAATCTATGGCTACACCTTC
d_gene: -; j_gene: TRBJ1-3; abundance: many; v_gene: TRBV6-5; CDR3aa: CASSYSHSGNTIYF; CDR3nt: TGTGCCAGCAGTTACTCCCACAGTGGAAACACCATATATTTT
d_gene: -; j_gene: TRBJ2-5; abundance: few; v_gene: TRBV7-8; CDR3aa: CAAAQDFFETQYF; CDR3nt: TGTGCCGCCGCACAGGACTTTTTCGAGACCCAGTACTTC
d_gene: TRBD1; j_gene: TRBJ1-2; abundance: few; v_gene: TRBV29-1; CDR3aa: CSVDSGQGRGYTF; CDR3nt: TGCAGCGTTGACTCGGGACAGGGTCGGGGCTACACCTTC
d_gene: -; j_gene: TRBJ2-7; abundance: many; v_gene: TRBV12-3/TRBV12-4; CDR3aa: CASKMDSSYEQYF; CDR3nt: TGTGCCAGCAAAATGGACAGCTCCTACGAGCAGTACTTC
d_gene: -; j_gene: TRBJ2-3; abundance: -; v_gene: TRBV7-6; CDR3aa: CASSLALGGDTQYF; CDR3nt: TGTGCCAGCAGCTTAGCGCTCGGGGGAGATACGCAGTATTTT
d_gene: -; j_gene: TRBJ2-5; abundance: few; v_gene: TRBV3-1; CDR3aa: CASSQDRTREETQYF; CDR3nt: TGTGCCAGCAGCCAAGATCGAACGAGGGAAGAGACCCAGTACTTC
d_gene: -; j_gene: TRBJ2-3; abundance: -; v_gene: TRBV2; CDR3aa: CASGREADTQYF; CDR3nt: TGTGCCAGCGGGAGAGAAGCAGATACGCAGTATTTT
d_gene: -; j_gene: TRBJ2-3; abundance: -; v_gene: TRBV2; CDR3aa: CASLGPGRDTQYF; CDR3nt: TGTGCCAGCTTGGGCCCTGGAAGAGATACGCAGTATTTT
d_gene: -; j_gene: TRBJ1-4; abundance: few; v_gene: TRBV5-1; CDR3aa: CASRLTPTATNEKLFF; CDR3nt: TGCGCCAGCAGATTAACCCCTACTGCAACTAATGAAAAACTGTTTTTT
d_gene: -; j_gene: TRBJ2-3; abundance: many; v_gene: TRBV12-3/TRBV12-4; CDR3aa: CASSLVSGPFTDTQYF; CDR3nt: TGTGCCAGCAGTTTAGTGTCAGGGCCCTTCACAGATACGCAGTATTTT
d_gene: -; j_gene: TRBJ2-1; abundance: few; v_gene: TRBV29-1; CDR3aa: CSLRGLANEQFF; CDR3nt: TGCAGCCTCCGCGGCCTAGCGAATGAGCAGTTCTTC
d_gene: TRBD1; j_gene: TRBJ1-2; abundance: many; v_gene: TRBV27; CDR3aa: CASRYWTGDNYGYTF; CDR3nt: TGTGCCAGTAGATATTGGACAGGGGATAACTATGGCTACACCTTC
d_gene: TRBD2; j_gene: TRBJ2-3; abundance: -; v_gene: TRBV20-1; CDR3aa: CSARSTSGGGTDTQYF; CDR3nt: TGCAGTGCTAGGTCGACTAGCGGGGGTGGCACAGATACGCAGTATTTT
d_gene: TRBD1; j_gene: TRBJ2-1; abundance: few; v_gene: TRBV24-1; CDR3aa: CATSDGQGAQNEQFF; CDR3nt: TGTGCCACCAGTGATGGACAGGGGGCGCAGAATGAGCAGTTCTTC
d_gene: -; j_gene: TRBJ1-1; abundance: few; v_gene: TRBV12-3/TRBV12-4; CDR3aa: CASSFNEGAEAFF; CDR3nt: TGTGCCAGCTCCTTTAACGAGGGGGCTGAAGCTTTCTTT
d_gene: -; j_gene: TRBJ2-7; abundance: -; v_gene: TRBV3-1; CDR3aa: CASSQVAKEQYF; CDR3nt: TGTGCCAGCAGCCAAGTAGCAAAGGAGCAGTACTTC
d_gene: -; j_gene: TRBJ1-1; abundance: many; v_gene: TRBV27; CDR3aa: CASSFSAGMGTEAFF; CDR3nt: TGTGCCAGCAGTTTTTCGGCCGGAATGGGCACTGAAGCTTTCTTT
d_gene: -; j_gene: TRBJ2-5; abundance: many; v_gene: TRBV7-2; CDR3aa: CASGRRDSQETQYF; CDR3nt: TGTGCCAGCGGACGACGGGACTCCCAAGAGACCCAGTACTTC
d_gene: TRBD1; j_gene: TRBJ1-1; abundance: many; v_gene: TRBV28; CDR3aa: CASRPTGALEAFF; CDR3nt: TGTGCCAGCAGACCGACAGGGGCCCTTGAAGCTTTCTTT
d_gene: TRBD1; j_gene: TRBJ2-2; abundance: -; v_gene: TRBV6-2/TRBV6-3; CDR3aa: CASSYSERTGTNTGELFF; CDR3nt: TGTGCCAGCAGTTACTCCGAACGGACAGGAACGAACACCGGGGAGCTGTTTTTT
d_gene: TRBD1; j_gene: TRBJ2-6; abundance: many; v_gene: TRBV27; CDR3aa: CASSFWTGTPSGANVLTF; CDR3nt: TGTGCCAGCAGTTTCTGGACAGGGACCCCCTCTGGGGCCAACGTCCTGACTTTC
d_gene: -; j_gene: TRBJ2-5; abundance: few; v_gene: TRBV29-1; CDR3aa: CSVGVRAETQYF; CDR3nt: TGCAGCGTTGGGGTGAGGGCTGAGACCCAGTACTTC
d_gene: -; j_gene: TRBJ1-1; abundance: few; v_gene: TRBV29-1; CDR3aa: CSVNRGSNTEAFF; CDR3nt: TGCAGCGTCAACCGGGGATCTAACACTGAAGCTTTCTTT
d_gene: TRBD1; j_gene: TRBJ2-5; abundance: few; v_gene: TRBV12-3/TRBV12-4; CDR3aa: CASNSGTGTQYF; CDR3nt: TGTGCCAGCAATTCCGGGACAGGGACCCAGTACTTC
d_gene: TRBD1; j_gene: TRBJ2-5; abundance: -; v_gene: TRBV18; CDR3aa: CASSDDRGRETQYF; CDR3nt: TGTGCCAGCTCAGACGACAGGGGACGAGAGACCCAGTACTTC
d_gene: -; j_gene: TRBJ1-1; abundance: few; v_gene: TRBV7-2; CDR3aa: CASSSTVEAFF; CDR3nt: TGTGCCAGCAGCTCAACGGTTGAAGCTTTCTTT